A single sample is the source of the 5 T cell receptor beta chains below, sequenced in a study of identical twins. Via MiXCR, TCRdb re-called the 5' RACE reads, giving one row per CDR3 protein. The table lists some 560,000 distinct CDR3 sequences, roughly 9.5% of them singletons. This sample also belongs to another study, concerning yellow fever vaccine responses in identical twins.

Specimen: PBMCs. The origin of the receptors is a woman between 18 and 30 years old in good health.

V gene TRBV12-3 or TRBV12-4 combines with J gene TRBJ2-3, with D possibly being TRBD2 (6 bases). This CDR3 is 14 amino acids long. Trimming shortened V by 2 bases and J by 2 bases, and 8 bases separated the two germline ends. CDR3 sequence (DNA): TGTGCCAGCAGTTTATCGCGGGACACAGATACGCAGTATTTT. Translation: CASSLSRDTDTQYF.

This clonotype was found once. The chain carries TRBV3-1 and TRBJ1-1; TRBD1 is a possible D gene (6 bases). Germline CDR1 and CDR2: LGHDT and YNNKEL (reference sequence). Trimming shortened V by 6 bases and J by 0 bases, and 11 bases separated the two germline ends. The CDR3 is 14 residues long. Written as DNA, the CDR3 is TGTGCCAGCAGATTTACAGGGATGAACACTGAAGCTTTCTTT. It specifies CASRFTGMNTEAFF.

The gene calls are TRBV6-1 and TRBJ2-5, with D possibly being TRBD1 (6 bases). CDR3 length equals 13 residues. The ends were cut back, 5 bases at V and 3 bases at J, with 10 bases in the middle. Germline assignment: CDR1 MNHNS and CDR2 SASEGT. The CDR3 nucleotides read TGTGCCAGCAGTAGACAGGCAAAAGAGACCCAGTACTTC. It yields the protein CASSRQAKETQYF.

V and J are TRBV6-5 and TRBJ1-2, with TRBD1 as a possible D gene (5 bases). V was trimmed by 2 bases and J by 2 bases, leaving 9 bases between them. Germline assignment: CDR1 MNHEY and CDR2 SVGAGI. The CDR3 length is 14 residues. This CDR3 is CASSYLGGNYGYTF. Here the CDR3 DNA reads TGTGCCAGCAGTTACCTGGGGGGGAACTATGGCTACACCTTC.

This chain uses TRBV9 with TRBJ2-1; D is undetermined. Germline V gene lookup returns CDR1 SGDLS and CDR2 YYNGEE. The germline V and J ends were trimmed by 3 bases and 10 bases, with 14 bases remaining between them. This CDR3 contains 13 residues. CDR3 nucleotides: TGTGCCAGCAGCGACGGACCCGTCAGGGAGCAGTTCTTC. This sequence encodes CASSDGPVREQFF.